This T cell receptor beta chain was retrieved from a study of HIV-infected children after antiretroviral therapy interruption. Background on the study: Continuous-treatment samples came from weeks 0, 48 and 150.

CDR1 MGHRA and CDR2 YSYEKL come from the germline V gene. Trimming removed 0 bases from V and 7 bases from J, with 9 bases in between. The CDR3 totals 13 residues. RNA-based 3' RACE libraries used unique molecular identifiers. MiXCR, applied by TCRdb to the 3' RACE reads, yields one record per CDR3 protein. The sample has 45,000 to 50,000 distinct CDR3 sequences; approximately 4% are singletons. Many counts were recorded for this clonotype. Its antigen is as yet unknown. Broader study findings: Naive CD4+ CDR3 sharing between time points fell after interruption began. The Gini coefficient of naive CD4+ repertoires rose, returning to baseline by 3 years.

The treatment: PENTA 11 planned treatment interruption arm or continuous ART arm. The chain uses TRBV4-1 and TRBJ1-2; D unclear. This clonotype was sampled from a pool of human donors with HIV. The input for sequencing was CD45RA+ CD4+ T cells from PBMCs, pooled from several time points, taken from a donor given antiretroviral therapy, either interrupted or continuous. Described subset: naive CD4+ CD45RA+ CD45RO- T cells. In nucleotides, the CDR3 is TGCGCCAGCAGCCAAGATTTGGGCTTTGGCTACACCTTC. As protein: CASSQDLGFGYTF.